Listed here are 29 T cell receptor beta chains from one sample, sequenced in a study of T cell responses to AZD1222 COVID-19 vaccine. Generated by immunoSEQ multiplex PCR, the TCRdb table keeps only in-frame clones and is missing some. The table lists approximately 190,000 clones, almost 95% of them singletons. The sequenced sample was peripheral blood, obtained on day 0 of AZD1222 vaccination. The receptors were gathered from an adult in good health.

The rearrangement links TRBV7-9 to TRBJ2-1; 7 bases agree with TRBD2. The CDR3 is 16 residues long. V dropped 5 bases and J dropped 0; count of bases not matched to a gene: 7. Germline V gives CDR1 SEHNR, CDR2 FQNEAQ (reference sequence). CDR3 loop: CASSPRGGSSYNEQFF. The CDR3 nucleotides read TGTGCCAGCAGCCCCCGAGGCGGGAGCTCCTACAATGAGCAGTTCTTC. Supplemented by reference TRBV7-9 and TRBJ2-1, the full variable domain reads DTGVSQNPRHKITKRGQNVTFRCDPISEHNRLYWYRQTLGQGPEFLTYFQNEAQLEKSRLLSDRFSAERPKGSFSTLEIQRTEQGDSAMYLCASSPRGGSSYNEQFFGPGTRLTVL.

The chain combines TRBV25-1 with TRBJ1-2; a possible D gene is TRBD1 (5 bases). V was trimmed by 9 bases and J by 1 base, leaving 12 bases between them. CDR1 and CDR2 from the germline V gene are MGHDK and SYGVNS. This CDR3 spans 13 amino acids. The CDR3 sequence is CASMDKLNYGYTF. The CDR3, as DNA: TGTGCCAGTATGGACAAGCTTAACTATGGCTACACCTTC.

V and J are TRBV7-2 and TRBJ1-1; 7 bases align to TRBD1. The V and J ends lost 3 bases and 4 bases, in that order; junction bases with no gene match: 8. This CDR3 spans 15 amino acids. The V gene's germline CDR1 is SGHTA and CDR2 FQGNSA. CDR3 DNA sequence: TGTGCCAGCAGCTTTTCTAGACAGGGTCTCACTGAAGCTTTCTTT. Translating it yields CASSFSRQGLTEAFF.

The V call is TRBV9, the J call TRBJ2-2; no definite D call. V was pared by 3 bases and J by 0 bases, with 9 bases between. The CDR3 loop spans 15 amino acids. Germline V lookup: CDR1 SGDLS, CDR2 YYNGEE. The CDR3 DNA reads TGTGCCAGCAGCGAACTTAGAGCGAACACCGGGGAGCTGTTTTTT. Translating it yields CASSELRANTGELFF. The full variable domain, its missing parts supplied by reference TRBV9 and TRBJ2-2, is DSGVTQTPKHLITATGQRVTLRCSPRSGDLSVYWYQQSLDQGLQFLIQYYNGEERAKGNILERFSAQQFPDLHSELNLSSLELGDSALYFCASSELRANTGELFFGEGSRLTVL.

This chain connects TRBV30 to TRBJ1-2, with D tentatively TRBD1 (5 bases). Trimming shortened V by 3 bases and J by 3 bases, and 14 bases separated the two germline ends. Germline lookup yields CDR1 GTSNPN and CDR2 SVGIG (reference sequence). This CDR3 contains 14 residues. The CDR3 region has the DNA TGTGCCTGGAGCGCGGGACGGACGGACTATGGCTACACCTTC. It is translated as CAWSAGRTDYGYTF. The full variable domain, in which reference TRBV30 and TRBJ1-2 provide the parts outside the CDR3, is SQTIHQWPATLVQPVGSPLSLECTVEGTSNPNLYWYRQAAGRGLQLLFYSVGIGQISSEVPQNLSASRPQDRQFILSSKKLLLSDSGFYLCAWSAGRTDYGYTFGSGTRLTVV.

This sequence joins TRBV19 and TRBJ1-4, with D hard to call. CDR3 size: 16 residues. CDR1 is LNHDA, CDR2 SQIVND, per germline (reference sequence). V was shortened by 3 bases and J by 0 bases, with 11 bases between the two germline ends. CDR3 DNA sequence: TGTGCCAGTAGTATCGAGCAGACCTCAACTAATGAAAAACTGTTTTTT. Residues: CASSIEQTSTNEKLFF.

This sequence joins TRBV27 and TRBJ1-1; D is perhaps TRBD1 (5 bases). Per germline, CDR1 MNHEY and CDR2 SMNVEV (reference sequence). The germline V and J ends were trimmed by 2 bases and 4 bases, with 17 bases remaining between them. The CDR3 extends over 16 amino acids. CDR3 amino acids: CASSLRAGGSVTEAFF. DNA for the CDR3: TGTGCCAGCAGTTTACGGGCGGGGGGAAGTGTCACTGAAGCTTTCTTT.

This chain joins TRBV3-1 (or the pseudogene TRBV3-2) and TRBJ1-2; no definite D call. Trimming left V 2 bases short and J 8 bases short, with 12 bases between. The CDR3 covers 13 residues. Germline V gene data show CDR1 as LGHDT and CDR2 as YNNKEL (reference sequence). CDR3 amino acids: CASSQIASRGYTF. The CDR3 nucleotides are TGTGCCAGCAGCCAAATTGCGTCGAGGGGCTACACCTTC.

V usage is TRBV29-1 and J usage is TRBJ1-2, with D possibly being TRBD1 (6 bases). The germline gives CDR1 SQVTM, CDR2 ANQGSEA. CDR3 length equals 16 residues. The V end was cut by 0 bases, the J end by 2 bases, with 16 bases between. In DNA form, the CDR3 reads TGCAGCGTTGAAGATTGGGCGGGGGCATTGAACTATGGCTACACCTTC. Its translation is CSVEDWAGALNYGYTF.

The chain couples TRBV18 to TRBJ1-5; a weak D match, TRBD1 (6 bases). Looked up from germline, CDR1 is KGHSH and CDR2 is LQKENI. Trimming cost V 3 bases and J 3 bases, with 12 bases left between them. The CDR3 length is 15 residues. CDR3 loop: CASSPATGPNQPQHF. Written as DNA, the CDR3 is TGTGCCAGCTCACCGGCGACAGGCCCCAATCAGCCCCAGCATTTT.

The gene calls are TRBV9 and TRBJ2-7, with TRBD1 matching over 9 bases. Trimming at V came to 3 bases and at J to 2 bases, leaving 9 bases not matched to a gene. CDR1 SGDLS and CDR2 YYNGEE come from the germline V gene. The CDR3 covers 16 residues. The CDR3 region has the DNA TGTGCCAGCAGCGGTAGCGGCGGGACAGGGACCTACGAGCAGTACTTC. Amino acid sequence: CASSGSGGTGTYEQYF.

The sample holds a few counts of this clone. V gene TRBV7-3 combines with J gene TRBJ1-1; 7 bases are shared with TRBD1. This CDR3 comprises 13 residues. CDR1 is SGHTA, CDR2 FQGTGA, per germline. The V gene end was trimmed by 5 bases and the J gene end by 11 bases; junction bases not matched to a gene: 11. The CDR3 sequence: CASSTRRTGSAFF. CDR3 coding DNA: TGTGCCAGCAGCACCCGCCGGACAGGCTCGGCTTTCTTT.

The chain couples TRBV12-3 or TRBV12-4 to TRBJ2-3; no clear D. Trimming stripped 2 bases from V and 3 bases from J, with 6 bases between. There are 13 residues in the CDR3. The CDR3 nucleotides read TGTGCCAGCAGTTTAAGGCGGACAGATACGCAGTATTTT. Amino acid sequence: CASSLRRTDTQYF.

This chain links TRBV5-4 with TRBJ1-2; D not resolved. Per germline, CDR1 SGHNT and CDR2 YYREEE (reference sequence). V was shortened by 3 bases and J by 0 bases, with 9 bases between the two germline ends. This CDR3 contains 14 residues. CDR3 sequence (DNA): TGTGCCAGCAGCTCAATCGAGACTAACTATGGCTACACCTTC. Amino acid sequence: CASSSIETNYGYTF.

This chain links TRBV12-3 or TRBV12-4 with TRBJ1-2, with 8 positions matching TRBD1. J was trimmed by 9 bases and V by 5 bases; bases with no gene match: 8. CDR3 length equals 13 residues. Here the CDR3 reads CASSDRGMGSYTF. Written as DNA, the CDR3 is TGTGCCAGCAGTGACAGGGGCATGGGAAGCTACACCTTC.

The chain couples TRBV3-1 (or the pseudogene TRBV3-2) to TRBJ2-3; no clear D gene. CDR1 is LGHDT, CDR2 YNNKEL, per germline (reference sequence). V lost 1 base to trimming and J lost 1 base, with 18 bases between them. The CDR3 totals 18 residues. The CDR3 region is CASSQGPAPWAGTDTQYF. CDR3 DNA: TGTGCCAGCAGCCAAGGTCCAGCACCTTGGGCGGGCACAGATACGCAGTATTTT.

J is TRBJ2-7 and V is TRBV28, with D perhaps matching TRBD2 (5 bases). Germline CDR1 reads MDHEN; CDR2 reads SYDVKM. The CDR3 totals 15 residues. Trimming cost V 5 bases and J 3 bases, with 17 bases left between them. As DNA, the CDR3 is TGTGCCAGCAGTCTCAGGACTCATCCGCGCTACGAGCAGTACTTC. This translates into CASSLRTHPRYEQYF.

The chain recombines TRBV5-4 with TRBJ2-6; no clear D gene. The CDR3 runs 16 residues. Trimming cost V 2 bases and J 1 base, with 10 bases left between them. The germline V gene encodes CDR1 SGHNT and CDR2 YYREEE (reference sequence). CDR3 loop: CASSLNSISGANVLTF. The CDR3 DNA reads TGTGCCAGCAGCTTAAATTCTATTTCTGGGGCCAACGTCCTGACTTTC.

The chain recombines TRBV5-1 with TRBJ1-1; a weak D match, TRBD1 (6 bases). The CDR3 consists of 15 residues. From germline, CDR1 is SGHRS and CDR2 YFSETQ. Deletions cut 4 bases from V and 4 bases from J, with 17 bases between. For the CDR3, the DNA is TGCGCCAGCAGCCCCCCATGGGGGGCGTCCACTGAAGCTTTCTTT. Translating gives CASSPPWGASTEAFF. The whole variable domain, filled in from reference TRBV5-1 and TRBJ1-1, reads KAGVTQTPRYLIKTRGQQVTLSCSPISGHRSVSWYQQTPGQGLQFLFEYFSETQRNKGNFPGRFSGRQFSNSRSEMNVSTLELGDSALYLCASSPPWGASTEAFFGQGTRLTVV.

The chain carries TRBV6-2 or TRBV6-3 and TRBJ2-4, with 11 bases fitting TRBD1. The V and J ends lost 5 bases and 2 bases, in that order; junction bases with no gene match: 11. CDR3 size: 18 residues. Germline-derived CDR1 and CDR2 are MNHEY and SVGEGT. Here the CDR3 reads CASSKDRGLFQPKNIQYF. CDR3 nucleotide sequence: TGTGCCAGCAGTAAGGACAGGGGGCTGTTCCAGCCCAAAAACATTCAGTACTTC.

This clone appeared once. V usage is TRBV6-5 and J usage is TRBJ2-7, with D uncertain. The V and J ends lost 7 bases and 0 bases respectively, with 10 bases between them. Germline V gene lookup returns CDR1 MNHEY and CDR2 SVGAGI. The CDR3 is 13 residues long. CDR3 in DNA: TGTGCCAGCATTCGGCGGTTCTCCTACGAGCAGTACTTC. It is translated as CASIRRFSYEQYF.

Turning to this clone: One end of the junction fails to match germline, which may point to a read error. The chain links TRBV2 to TRBJ1-2; D might be TRBD1 (5 bases). This CDR3 comprises 13 residues. Looked up from germline, CDR1 is SNHLY and CDR2 is FYNNEI. The chain's CDR3 is CASSPSGIKVVAF. In nucleotides, the CDR3 is TGTGCCAGCAGTCCCTCAGGGATAAAAGTCGTCGCCTTC.

This chain connects TRBV5-5 to TRBJ1-2, with TRBD1 matching over 10 bases. The CDR3 totals 16 residues. Germline V lookup: CDR1 SGHKS, CDR2 YYEKEE (reference sequence). V lost 5 bases, J lost 7 bases, and 14 bases stayed unmatched. CDR3 protein: CASSSPAGTGVVGYTF. The DNA of the CDR3 is TGTGCCAGCAGTTCCCCCGCGGGGACAGGGGTCGTTGGCTACACCTTC.

This chain links TRBV3-1 (or the pseudogene TRBV3-2) with TRBJ2-3; TRBD1 matches 10 bases. The CDR3 is 14 residues long. Germline V CDR1 and CDR2: LGHDT, YNNKEL (reference sequence). J lost 5 bases, V lost 4 bases, and 3 bases had no gene match. The CDR3 protein is CASSRQGAGDTQYF. The DNA for the CDR3 is TGTGCCAGCAGCCGACAGGGGGCCGGAGATACGCAGTATTTT.

The rearrangement joins TRBV2 to TRBJ1-4, with 7 positions matching TRBD1. Germline-derived CDR1 and CDR2 are SNHLY and FYNNEI. The ends lost 2 bases at V and 11 bases at J; junction bases unmatched: 11. The CDR3 sequence is 15 residues long. CDR3 DNA sequence: TGTGCCAGCAGTGAACTCTGGGACAGCACCGGGAAACTGTTTTTT. This codes for CASSELWDSTGKLFF.

This rearrangement joins TRBV7-6 to TRBJ1-6; 7 bases match TRBD1. The CDR3 length is 14 residues. With 5 bases clipped from V and 8 bases from J, the junction kept 6 bases outside the gene matches. CDR1 is SGHVS and CDR2 is FNYEAQ in the germline V gene. CDR3 nucleotides: TGTGCCAGCAGCCCGGGACAGTCGGATTCACCCCTCCACTTT. It yields the protein CASSPGQSDSPLHF.

The chain recombines TRBV7-8 with TRBJ1-3, with TRBD1 identical over 10 bases. The germline V gene has CDR1 SGHVS and CDR2 FQNEAQ. The CDR3 has 15 amino acids. Germline trimming cut 0 bases from V and 4 bases from J; bases unmatched to any gene: 0. The CDR3 DNA follows: TGTGCCAGCAGCTTAGCGGGACAGGGGGGAAACACCATATATTTT. It specifies CASSLAGQGGNTIYF.

In this sample, this clone turned up once. This chain joins TRBV28 and TRBJ1-2, with TRBD1 matching 7 bases. The CDR3 runs to 13 residues. The germline V gene has CDR1 MDHEN and CDR2 SYDVKM. J was trimmed by 5 bases and V by 7 bases; bases with no gene match: 7. CDR3 loop: CASTPGQLYGYTF. In DNA form, the CDR3 reads TGTGCCAGCACCCCGGGACAGCTATATGGCTACACCTTC.

The V call is TRBV29-1, the J call TRBJ2-1, with 8 nucleotides matching TRBD2. This CDR3 is built from 15 residues. The V segment lost 1 base and the J segment 0 bases; nucleotides outside the gene matches: 2. Looked up from germline, CDR1 is SQVTM and CDR2 is ANQGSEA. The CDR3 sequence: CSVEGLANSYNEQFF. As DNA, the CDR3 is TGCAGCGTTGAAGGACTAGCGAACTCCTACAATGAGCAGTTCTTC.